Presented here are 10 T cell receptor beta chains from one specimen sequenced in a study of cytomegalovirus exposure and HLA in healthy donors. Researchers ran the PCR with 60 Vbeta and 13 Jbeta primers. TCRdb keeps only in-frame clones here, not all; method: immunoSEQ multiplex PCR. The sample includes approximately 44,000 clones, 81% seen only once; the top ten take approximately 2.8%. The specimen sequenced was PBMCs. These receptors were obtained from a man aged 50-60 years in good health and CMV-seronegative.

The V and J genes are TRBV6-1 and TRBJ2-5; TRBD2 might be the D (6 bases). Germline CDR1 is MNHNS and CDR2 is SASEGT. CDR3 length: 13 residues. Between the trimmed V and J ends, which lost 2 bases and 4 bases, there was a span of 8 bases. CDR3 sequence: CASSEQEGETQYF. CDR3 sequence (DNA): TGTGCCAGCAGTGAACAGGAGGGAGAGACCCAGTACTTC.

The CDR3 is CASSVTSGLSTGELFF. CDR3 sequence (DNA): TGTGCCAGCAGCGTGACTAGCGGCCTTTCGACCGGGGAGCTGTTTTTT. The chain employs TRBV7-2 and TRBJ2-2, with 9 positions matching TRBD2. Per germline, CDR1 SGHTA and CDR2 FQGNSA. With 5 bases clipped from V and 5 bases from J, the junction kept 9 bases outside the gene matches. This CDR3 has 16 amino acids.

This clone was observed a few times. At the DNA level, this CDR3 is encoded by other sequences in the same sample as well. The genes are TRBV4-3 and TRBJ1-5; unclear D gene. Between the trimmed V and J ends, which lost 0 bases and 0 bases, there was a span of 6 bases. Germline V CDR1 and CDR2: LGHNA, YSLEER. The length of the CDR3 is 15 residues. The CDR3 loop reads CASSQDSNSNQPQHF. DNA for the CDR3: TGCGCCAGCAGCCAAGACAGTAATAGCAATCAGCCCCAGCATTTT.

This chain uses TRBV18 with TRBJ2-3, with TRBD1 as a possible D gene (6 bases). Trimming stripped 4 bases from V and 6 bases from J, with 14 bases between. Per the germline V gene, CDR1 is KGHSH and CDR2 is LQKENI. CDR3 length equals 14 residues. As DNA, the CDR3 is TGTGCCAGCTCACGAAGTTTGGGGGCGGATACGCAGTATTTT. Its protein product is CASSRSLGADTQYF. The complete variable domain, with remaining parts taken from reference TRBV18 and TRBJ2-3, reads NAGVMQNPRHLVRRRGQEARLRCSPMKGHSHVYWYRQLPEEGLKFMVYLQKENIIDESGMPKERFSAEFPKEGPSILRIQQVVRGDSAAYFCASSRSLGADTQYFGPGTRLTVL.

The chain couples TRBV5-1 to TRBJ2-5; TRBD1 is a possible D gene (6 bases). This CDR3 region has 14 residues. Germline V gene sequence: CDR1 SGHRS, CDR2 YFSETQ. V dropped 4 bases and J dropped 4 bases, with 14 bases sitting between them. Here the CDR3 DNA reads TGCGCCAGCAGCGCGGACAGCCCGAGAGAGACCCAGTACTTC. This gives the protein CASSADSPRETQYF.

The chain employs TRBV2 and TRBJ2-1; 8 bases agree with TRBD2. The germline V gene has CDR1 SNHLY and CDR2 FYNNEI. Trimming removed 1 base from V and 4 bases from J; junction bases left unmatched: 6. The CDR3 extends over 16 amino acids. Here the CDR3 reads CASSEVGGAGYNEQFF. The DNA for the CDR3 is TGTGCCAGCAGTGAAGTCGGGGGGGCTGGTTACAATGAGCAGTTCTTC.

V gene TRBV28 combines with J gene TRBJ2-2; 8 positions agree with TRBD2. The CDR3 spans 16 residues. Germline V gene sequence: CDR1 MDHEN, CDR2 SYDVKM. V was pared by 2 bases and J by 2 bases, with 4 bases of the junction left unmatched. The CDR3 reads CASSLVGRENTGELFF. CDR3 coding DNA: TGTGCCAGCAGTTTAGTCGGGAGGGAAAACACCGGGGAGCTGTTTTTT.

This clone was detected only a few times. The chain couples TRBV13 to TRBJ2-5; a weak D match, TRBD1 (5 bases). The length of the CDR3 is 14 residues. Trimming left V 2 bases short and J 3 bases short, with 10 bases between. Germline CDR1 is PRHDT and CDR2 is FYEKMQ (reference sequence). Here the CDR3 DNA reads TGTGCCAGCAGCTTAAGGGGTTCTAAAGAGACCCAGTACTTC. Amino acids: CASSLRGSKETQYF.

This chain joins TRBV4-2 and TRBJ1-2; D uncertain. This CDR3 has 16 residues. Trimming removed 0 bases from V and 0 bases from J, with 11 bases in between. Looked up from germline, CDR1 is LGHNA and CDR2 is YNFKEQ. The CDR3 region is CASSQDMTRPNYGYTF. CDR3 nucleotides: TGTGCCAGCAGCCAAGATATGACACGACCTAACTATGGCTACACCTTC.

Here the CDR3 reads CASSSRTGDIKPQHF. Here the CDR3 DNA reads TGTGCCAGTAGTAGTCGGACAGGGGATATTAAGCCCCAGCATTTT. This sequence joins TRBV19 and TRBJ1-5; 9 nucleotides align to TRBD1. The V gene end was trimmed by 4 bases and the J gene end by 8 bases; junction bases not matched to a gene: 9. The germline V gene encodes CDR1 LNHDA and CDR2 SQIVND (reference sequence). The CDR3 runs to 15 residues.